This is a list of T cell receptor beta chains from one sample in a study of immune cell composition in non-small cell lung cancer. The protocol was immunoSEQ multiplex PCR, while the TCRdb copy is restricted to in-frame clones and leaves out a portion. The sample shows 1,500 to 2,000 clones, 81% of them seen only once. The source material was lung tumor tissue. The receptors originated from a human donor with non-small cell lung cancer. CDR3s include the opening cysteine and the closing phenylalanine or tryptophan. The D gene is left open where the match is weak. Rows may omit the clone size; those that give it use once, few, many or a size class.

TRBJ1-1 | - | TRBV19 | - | CASSIGRGTEAFF | TGTGCCAGTAGTATAGGTAGGGGCACTGAAGCTTTCTTT
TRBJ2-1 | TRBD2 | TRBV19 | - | CASSRGSGSRNEQFF | TGTGCCAGTAGTAGGGGTAGCGGGTCACGGAATGAGCAGTTCTTC
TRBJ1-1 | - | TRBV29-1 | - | CSVQRGGDTEAFF | TGCAGCGTCCAGCGGGGGGGGGACACTGAAGCTTTCTTT
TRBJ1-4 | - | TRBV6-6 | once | CASSPPGRNEKLFF | TGTGCCAGCAGTCCCCCTGGGAGAAATGAAAAACTGTTTTTT
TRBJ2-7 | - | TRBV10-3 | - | CAISDNSYEQYF | TGTGCCATCAGTGACAATTCCTACGAGCAGTACTTC
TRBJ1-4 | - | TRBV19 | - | CATSQGFEKLFF | TGTGCCACCAGTCAGGGTTTTGAAAAACTGTTTTTT
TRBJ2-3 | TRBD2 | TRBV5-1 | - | CASSWGGTDTQYF | TGCGCCAGCAGTTGGGGAGGGACAGATACGCAGTATTTT
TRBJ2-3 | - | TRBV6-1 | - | CASSVGTDPSTDTQYF | TGTGCCAGCAGTGTCGGGACTGACCCGAGCACAGATACGCAGTATTTT
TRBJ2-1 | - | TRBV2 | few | CAITTPDDNEQFF | TGTGCCATTACGACTCCCGATGACAATGAGCAGTTCTTC
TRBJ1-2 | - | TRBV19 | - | CASSSGARYGYTF | TGTGCCAGTAGTTCAGGGGCCCGCTATGGCTACACCTTC
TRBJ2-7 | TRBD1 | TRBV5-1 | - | CASSLAGRGTYEQYF | TGCGCCAGCAGCTTGGCCGGCAGGGGGACCTACGAGCAGTACTTC
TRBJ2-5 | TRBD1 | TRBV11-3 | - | CASSLRQGEETQYF | TGTGCCAGCAGCTTACGACAGGGGGAAGAGACCCAGTACTTC
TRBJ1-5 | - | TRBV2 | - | CASSVEKSNQPQHF | TGTGCCAGCAGTGTAGAAAAGAGCAATCAGCCCCAGCATTTT
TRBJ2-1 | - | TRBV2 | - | CASTEGGGLNEQFF | TGTGCCAGCACCGAGGGGGGAGGGCTAAATGAGCAGTTCTTC
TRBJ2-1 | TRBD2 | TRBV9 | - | CASSVGGGRSYNEQFF | TGTGCCAGCAGCGTAGGGGGCGGGAGGTCGTACAATGAGCAGTTCTTC
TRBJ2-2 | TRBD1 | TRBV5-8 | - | CASSRYRGETGELFF | TGTGCCAGCAGCCGGTACAGGGGCGAGACCGGGGAGCTGTTTTTT
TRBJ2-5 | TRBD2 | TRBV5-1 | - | CASSSSPSGRRLGRETQYF | TGCGCCAGCAGCTCCTCACCTAGCGGGAGGCGATTGGGCAGAGAGACCCAGTACTTC
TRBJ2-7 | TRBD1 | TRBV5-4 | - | CASSRDRGSTYEQYF | TGTGCCAGCAGCAGGGACAGGGGTAGTACCTACGAGCAGTACTTC
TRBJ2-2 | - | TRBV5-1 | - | CASSLQGSSGTGELFF | TGCGCCAGCAGCTTACAGGGTTCGTCGGGAACCGGGGAGCTGTTTTTT
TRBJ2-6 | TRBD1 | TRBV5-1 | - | CASSSGTGFSGANVLTF | TGCGCCAGCAGCTCCGGGACAGGGTTTTCTGGGGCCAACGTCCTGACTTTC
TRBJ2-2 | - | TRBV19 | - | CASSRTANTGELFF | TGTGCCAGTAGTAGGACAGCAAACACCGGGGAGCTGTTTTTT
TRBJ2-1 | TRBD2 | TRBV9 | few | CASSQTGTSRNEQFF | TGTGCCAGCAGTCAGACCGGGACTAGCCGAAATGAGCAGTTCTTC
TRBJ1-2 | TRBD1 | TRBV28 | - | CASSLGQGGGYTF | TGTGCCAGCAGTCTGGGACAGGGCGGCGGCTACACCTTC
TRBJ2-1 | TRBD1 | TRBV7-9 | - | CASSLVGTGTDNEQFF | TGTGCCAGCAGCTTAGTAGGGACAGGGACTGACAATGAGCAGTTCTTC
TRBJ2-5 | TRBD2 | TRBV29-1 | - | CSVEDVGTREETQYF | TGCAGCGTTGAAGATGTCGGGACTAGAGAAGAGACCCAGTACTTC
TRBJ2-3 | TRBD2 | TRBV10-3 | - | CAIGGLAGSDTQYF | TGTGCCATCGGAGGACTAGCGGGATCCGATACGCAGTATTTT
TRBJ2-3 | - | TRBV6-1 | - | CASTPGEGADTQYF | TGTGCCAGCACCCCCGGCGAGGGCGCAGATACGCAGTATTTT
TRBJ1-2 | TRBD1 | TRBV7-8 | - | CASSLSQGNYGYTF | TGTGCCAGCAGCTTGTCACAGGGGAACTATGGCTACACCTTC
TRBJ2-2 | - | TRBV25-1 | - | CASNTQNTGELFF | TGTGCCAGCAACACACAGAACACCGGGGAGCTGTTTTTT
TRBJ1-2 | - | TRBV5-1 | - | CASSLALEANYGYTF | TGCGCCAGCAGCTTGGCCCTGGAGGCTAACTATGGCTACACCTTC
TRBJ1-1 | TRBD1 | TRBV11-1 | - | CASSSGPGQGFRAFF | TGTGCCAGCAGCTCCGGTCCGGGACAGGGGTTCCGGGCTTTCTTT
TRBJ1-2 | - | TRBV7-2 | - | CASSLAGGDYGYTF | TGTGCCAGCAGCTTAGCAGGGGGGGACTATGGCTACACCTTC
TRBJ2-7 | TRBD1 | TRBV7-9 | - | CASSLGDRGRYEQYF | TGTGCCAGCAGCTTAGGGGACAGGGGGAGATACGAGCAGTACTTC